The source of this T cell receptor beta chain is a study of cytomegalovirus exposure and HLA in healthy donors. Between the trimmed V and J ends, which lost 5 bases and 4 bases, there was a span of 11 bases. Germline V gene data show CDR1 as SGHTA and CDR2 as FQGTGA. The CDR3 contains 13 residues. Whole-study findings and limits: Sequencing depth roughly uniform across donors was assumed in presence/absence analyses.

Amplification used 60 Vbeta primers and 13 Jbeta primers. The repertoire was sequenced with immunoSEQ multiplex PCR; TCRdb's copy has only in-frame clones and lacks some. The table has approximately 100,000 clones, around 86% seen once. Regarding this clone: Its cognate antigen is unknown.

The specimen was PBMCs. The chain joins TRBV7-3 to TRBJ1-2; tentatively, D is TRBD1 (5 bases). The TCR comes from a woman aged 25 to 45 in good health and CMV-seronegative. The CDR3 nucleotides are TGTGCCAGCAGCCGGACAAGTGGCTATGGCTACACCTTC. It is translated as CASSRTSGYGYTF.